This T cell receptor (beta chain) emerged from a study of T cells in Graves' hyperthyroidism and ophthalmopathy (dated by TCRdb to about 2019). With respect to the entire study: Peripheral blood was collected at initial diagnosis, before any treatment. A discovery cohort of about a hundred patients, roughly 45 with Graves' ophthalmopathy and roughly 59 with stable Graves' hyperthyroidism, was used to find distinguishing TCR V-J signatures. Prospective prediction of ophthalmopathy was tested in an independent validation cohort of 18 to 20 hyperthyroidism patients and 15 to 17 patients who later progressed to ophthalmopathy. The 95 to 100 discovery patients were divided at random into training and test sets in a 7:3 ratio. In about 6 Graves' hyperthyroidism patients, the study also compared T-cell repertoires from thyroid tissue with T-cell repertoires from blood. After blood sampling, hyperthyroidism patients were treated with methimazole at a starting dose of 30 mg daily, and ophthalmopathy patients were treated with high-dose intravenous methylprednisolone. According to the paper, TCR Vbeta CDR3 sequencing was carried out on some 130 peripheral blood samples, which came from more than 40 ophthalmopathy, some 73 hyperthyroidism and about 17 progressor patients.

Graves' hyperthyroidism was defined as stable when no progression to ophthalmopathy occurred over 18 months of follow-up. Hyperthyroidism patients were aged 18 to 65 years and newly diagnosed, with disease duration of less than 2 months. The study excluded patients with uncontrolled infections, other autoimmune diseases, pregnancy or lactation. Diagnoses were established on the basis of clinical symptoms, serum thyroxine and TRAb, thyroid ultrasound, and orbital computed tomography. Ficoll-Paque density gradient centrifugation was used to isolate PBMCs from about 9.4 ml of fresh peripheral blood. Trizol reagent was used to extract total RNA, and RNA quality was then checked on an Agilent 2100 Bioanalyzer. Amplification of TCR beta CDR3 regions was carried out from RNA transcripts. A first-round RT-PCR of the TCR CDR3 used the HTBI primer set with the Qiagen OneStep RT-PCR kit. A second multiplex PCR round built the libraries, followed by size selection and purification. Sequencing of the libraries was done on an Illumina HiSeq2000 using paired-end 100 bp reads. On the study's bioinformatics: SOAPnuke was used to process the raw data, with reads discarded if the reads contained adapters or uncalled bases, had a mean Phred below 15, or lacked an exact constant-primer or identifier match. High-quality paired reads were merged with COPE v1.2.5, and unique nucleotide sequences were defined as clonotypes. MiTCR v1.1 was used to align the clonotypes against IMGT TRBV, TRBD and TRBJ reference segments. The analysis included only V-J combinations with a frequency above 0.0001, which together covered approximately 99% of the repertoires. A TCS score was defined as the ratio between F50 (clonal expansion) and ExV (chaos), using BLOSUM62-based TCRdist between CDR3 peptides within each V-J. Welch's t-statistics and random forest reduced roughly 500 V-J features to about 12, which were used in a naive Bayes classifier (R e1071). TCRdb redid the processing of the public reads, applying fastp at Q25 and MiXCR, and retained in-frame beta chains. Identical CDR3 protein sequences are pooled into one entry, listed with their most common genes and DNA. The V and J calls follow TCRdb's processing rather than the paper's. In this sample the table shows about 350,000 distinct CDR3 sequences, 11% to 15% of which occur a single time. The ten largest clones represent around 25% of the sample.

The table lists this clonotype with a count of one. Its antigen is not yet known. Per-base quality was not reported, and no clone a single base away is much larger than it. Single-read evidence is weak. On the study overall, not on this receptor specifically: A 13 V-J signature model separated ophthalmopathy from stable hyperthyroidism, with about 88% sensitivity and roughly 81% specificity in cross-validation and 80%/75% in testing. In validation, the model predicted progression to ophthalmopathy a median of 6.5 months before onset, with about 70% sensitivity and about 72% specificity. Most expanded thyroid clonotypes (frequency above 0.001) were also found in blood, which suggests that blood repertoires may mirror thyroid immune responses. Sample size was not statistically predetermined, and blinding of investigators to group allocation was not performed.

Reading the germline V gene gives CDR1 ENHRY and CDR2 SYGVKD. The V end gives up 10 bases and the J end 5 bases, leaving 4 bases in the junction not matched to a gene. From its cysteine to its phenylalanine, the CDR3 spans 12 amino acids. The CDR3 DNA has 36 bases and is translated from base 1. The sample was blood. The origin of this receptor is a woman aged 25-40 years with Graves' hyperthyroidism. This sequence uses TRBV10-3 and TRBJ2-2; 7 of the junction bases match TRBD2. CDR3 loop: CATSGVTGELFF. The DNA sequence is TGTGCCACCAGCGGGGTTACCGGGGAGCTGTTTTTT.